Shown below are 32 T cell receptor beta chains from a single sample sequenced in a study of T cell responses to AZD1222 COVID-19 vaccine. The method was immunoSEQ multiplex PCR; TCRdb's version includes in-frame clones alone and lacks a portion of them. The data contain approximately 150,000 clones, 90% to 95% of them seen just once; the ten biggest clones take up under 2.5%. The sequencing here drew on peripheral blood, taken on day 0 of AZD1222 vaccination. The receptor set was obtained from an adult in good health.

The genes are TRBV2 and TRBJ1-2, with D hard to call. V dropped 3 bases and J dropped 4 bases, with 12 bases sitting between them. Germline CDR1 reads SNHLY; CDR2 reads FYNNEI. This CDR3 contains 14 residues. The CDR3 loop reads CASSDRGFSYGYTF. CDR3 in DNA: TGTGCCAGCAGTGATAGAGGTTTCAGCTATGGCTACACCTTC. Full variable domain (remainder filled in from reference TRBV2 and TRBJ1-2): EPEVTQTPSHQVTQMGQEVILRCVPISNHLYFYWYRQILGQKVEFLVSFYNNEISEKSEIFDDQFSVERPDGSNFTLKIRSTKLEDSAMYFCASSDRGFSYGYTFGSGTRLTVV.

The V gene is TRBV6-9, the J gene TRBJ2-7; unclear D gene. This CDR3 spans 16 amino acids. Trimming pared 6 bases from V and 3 bases from J, leaving 21 bases between. Germline CDR1 reads MNHGY; CDR2 reads SVAAGI. The CDR3 sequence is CASRPPKPGTYYEQYF. CDR3 sequence (DNA): TGTGCCAGCAGACCCCCTAAACCGGGCACCTACTACGAGCAGTACTTC.

DNA of the CDR3: TGTGCCAGCAGCAAAAACGGCCCTAGCGGGAGGGCGACCTACAATGAGCAGTTCTTC. It codes for CASSKNGPSGRATYNEQFF. The gene calls are TRBV21-1 and TRBJ2-1; the table assigns TRBD2, which was not confirmed against the DNA. TRBV21-1 constitutes a pseudogene. The CDR3 is 19 amino acids.

The gene calls are TRBV5-1 and TRBJ2-7, with D uncertain. With 3 bases removed from V and 4 bases from J, the gap between germline ends came to 8 bases. This CDR3 comprises 12 residues. Germline V lookup: CDR1 SGHRS, CDR2 YFSETQ. The CDR3 nucleotides are TGCGCCAGCAGCTCCCTGGGGTACGAGCAGTACTTC. Translation gives CASSSLGYEQYF.

The chain couples TRBV30 to TRBJ2-2; possibly TRBD1 for D (5 bases). In germline, CDR1 is GTSNPN, CDR2 SVGIG (reference sequence). This CDR3 is 13 amino acids long. V lost 2 bases, J lost 7 bases, and 11 bases lay in between. CDR3 sequence (DNA): TGTGCCTGGAGTTTAGGGGCTGGCGGGGAGCTGTTTTTT. This gives the protein CAWSLGAGGELFF.

This clone was seen a handful of times. The genes are TRBV29-1 and TRBJ1-1; 8 positions agree with TRBD1. Germline V gene sequence: CDR1 SQVTM, CDR2 ANQGSEA. With 2 bases clipped from V and 3 bases from J, the junction kept 5 bases outside the gene matches. The CDR3 is made up of 14 amino acids. The CDR3 loop reads CSVEQGQGYTEAFF. CDR3 nucleotide sequence: TGCAGCGTTGAACAAGGACAGGGATACACTGAAGCTTTCTTT.

CDR3 nucleotide sequence: TGCGCCAGCAGCCAGACCGGGACTATACAAGAGACCCAGTACTTC. This gives the protein CASSQTGTIQETQYF. J is TRBJ2-5 and V is TRBV4-3; 7 nucleotides line up with TRBD2. The CDR3 sequence is 15 residues long. The V and J ends lost 3 bases and 2 bases, in that order; junction bases with no gene match: 6. CDR1 and CDR2 from the germline V gene are LGHNA and YSLEER.

V usage is TRBV5-4 and J usage is TRBJ2-7; tentative D call: TRBD2 (6 bases). Germline V lookup: CDR1 SGHNT, CDR2 YYREEE (reference sequence). This CDR3 comprises 16 residues. Trimming stripped 4 bases from V and 0 bases from J, with 17 bases between. The CDR3 is CASSPGLRLGSYEQYF. CDR3 nucleotide sequence: TGTGCCAGCAGCCCGGGACTCAGATTAGGCTCCTACGAGCAGTACTTC.

DNA for the CDR3: TGTGCCAGCAGCTTGGACAGAAGGGAAAAACTGTTTTTT. The encoded protein is CASSLDRREKLFF. The rearrangement links TRBV12-3 or TRBV12-4 to TRBJ1-4; possible D gene TRBD1, 6 bases. V was shortened by 6 bases and J by 8 bases, with 13 bases between the two germline ends. The CDR3 has 13 residues.

The chain employs TRBV5-1 and TRBJ2-2; a possible D gene is TRBD1 (6 bases). Looked up from germline, CDR1 is SGHRS and CDR2 is YFSETQ. Trimming removed 4 bases from V and 5 bases from J, with 9 bases in between. CDR3 length: 13 amino acids. Written as DNA, the CDR3 is TGCGCCAGCAGCACCCAGGGGACCGGGGAGCTGTTTTTT. This encodes CASSTQGTGELFF.

V is TRBV10-1 and J is TRBJ2-3, with 11 bases fitting TRBD1. The CDR3 is made up of 13 amino acids. J lost 4 bases, V lost 6 bases, and 0 bases had no gene match. CDR1 WNHNN and CDR2 SYGVQD come from the germline V gene (reference sequence). The chain's CDR3 is CASRGQGADTQYF. CDR3 bases: TGCGCCAGCAGGGGACAGGGGGCAGATACGCAGTATTTT.

The chain joins TRBV7-8 to TRBJ2-7, with 8 bases aligning to TRBD2. The germline V gene has CDR1 SGHVS and CDR2 FQNEAQ. The CDR3 has 17 residues. V lost 2 bases and J lost 0; bases outside the gene matches: 9. Written as DNA, the CDR3 is TGTGCCAGCAGCTTACCTTCTGGCGGGGGGAGCTCCTACGAGCAGTACTTC. It is translated as CASSLPSGGGSSYEQYF.

This chain joins TRBV24-1 and TRBJ1-5; 9 bases match TRBD1. The germline V gene encodes CDR1 KGHDR and CDR2 SFDVKD. CDR3 length: 17 amino acids. V lost 5 bases and J lost 6; bases outside the gene matches: 13. In nucleotides, the CDR3 is TGTGCCACCAGTGGATCCCCCGGACAGGGGCCAAGTCAGCCCCAGCATTTT. Protein product: CATSGSPGQGPSQPQHF.

This chain connects TRBV7-9 to TRBJ2-3; D might be TRBD2 (6 bases). Germline V gives CDR1 SEHNR, CDR2 FQNEAQ (reference sequence). The germline V and J ends were trimmed by 5 bases and 2 bases, with 17 bases remaining between them. The CDR3 is 16 residues long. In DNA form, the CDR3 reads TGTGCCAGCAGCCCCCCTGGGGGACTGGACACAGATACGCAGTATTTT. Translation: CASSPPGGLDTDTQYF. Combining the CDR3 with reference TRBV7-9 and TRBJ2-3 gives the whole variable domain DTGVSQNPRHKITKRGQNVTFRCDPISEHNRLYWYRQTLGQGPEFLTYFQNEAQLEKSRLLSDRFSAERPKGSFSTLEIQRTEQGDSAMYLCASSPPGGLDTDTQYFGPGTRLTVL.

This chain uses TRBV2 with TRBJ2-5; D is possibly TRBD1 (6 bases). This CDR3 contains 13 residues. V was cut by 7 bases and J by 4 bases, with 13 bases left in between. CDR1 is SNHLY and CDR2 is FYNNEI in the germline V gene. This CDR3 is CASNREWGETQYF. The DNA for the CDR3 is TGTGCCAGCAACAGGGAGTGGGGAGAGACCCAGTACTTC.

The chain joins TRBV9 to TRBJ1-6; TRBD1 is a possible D gene (5 bases). Trimming took 4 bases from V and 8 from J, leaving 28 bases between them. The germline V gene encodes CDR1 SGDLS and CDR2 YYNGEE. The CDR3 is 19 amino acids. The CDR3 reads CASSTSSRGVLSADSPLHF. Written as DNA, the CDR3 is TGTGCCAGCAGCACCTCCAGTCGAGGGGTCCTCTCGGCGGATTCACCCCTCCACTTT.

This clone occurred many times. CDR3 protein: CASSFPVSTRYTF. DNA of the CDR3: TGTGCCAGCAGTTTTCCTGTGTCGACACGATACACCTTC. The V and J genes are TRBV28 and TRBJ1-2, with no clear D. The CDR3 is 13 amino acids. V lost 3 bases to trimming and J lost 11 bases, with 16 bases between them. CDR1 is MDHEN and CDR2 is SYDVKM in the germline V gene.

This clone was detected once. The chain couples TRBV5-4 to TRBJ1-1; 9 bases agree with TRBD1. Unmatched junction bases numbered 14, after V lost 4 bases and J lost 1 base. CDR3 size: 18 residues. CDR1 SGHNT and CDR2 YYREEE come from the germline V gene (reference sequence). The CDR3 DNA reads TGTGCCAGCAGCAGGCCGGGACAGGGCCCCCTTAGGAACACTGAAGCTTTCTTT. Translation: CASSRPGQGPLRNTEAFF.

The chain joins TRBV28 to TRBJ2-5, with 12 bases fitting TRBD2. The CDR3 covers 13 residues. Per germline, CDR1 MDHEN and CDR2 SYDVKM. V gave up 11 bases and J gave up 7 bases; unmatched junction bases: 8. CDR3: CAATSGGSGTQYF. The CDR3, as DNA: TGTGCCGCGACTAGCGGGGGTAGTGGGACCCAGTACTTC. Together with reference TRBV28 and TRBJ2-5, the CDR3 gives the full variable domain: DVKVTQSSRYLVKRTGEKVFLECVQDMDHENMFWYRQDPGLGLRLIYFSYDVKMKEKGDIPEGYSVSREKKERFSLILESASTNQTSMYLCAATSGGSGTQYFGPGTRLLVL.

V gene TRBV10-1 combines with J gene TRBJ1-1; D uncertain. Germline V gene sequence: CDR1 WNHNN, CDR2 SYGVQD (reference sequence). The CDR3 has 15 residues. V was clipped by 4 bases and J by 0 bases, with 12 bases between them. CDR3 loop: CASSAFRTLNTEAFF. CDR3 DNA sequence: TGCGCCAGCAGTGCGTTCAGGACCCTGAACACTGAAGCTTTCTTT.

The rearrangement joins TRBV4-1 to TRBJ1-5; tentatively, D is TRBD1 (5 bases). CDR1 and CDR2 (germline): MGHRA, YSYEKL. The CDR3 totals 14 residues. The germline V and J ends were trimmed by 1 base and 3 bases, with 7 bases remaining between them. CDR3 bases: TGCGCCAGCAGCCAAGGACAGAACAATCAGCCCCAGCATTTT. It translates to CASSQGQNNQPQHF.

V and J are TRBV7-9 and TRBJ2-5; 9 positions agree with TRBD2. Germline assignment: CDR1 SEHNR and CDR2 FQNEAQ (reference sequence). J was trimmed by 5 bases and V by 0 bases; bases with no gene match: 7. This CDR3 comprises 16 residues. Here the CDR3 reads CASSLATSGGTETQYF. The CDR3 DNA reads as TGTGCCAGCAGCTTAGCGACAAGCGGGGGGACGGAGACCCAGTACTTC. Combining the CDR3 with reference TRBV7-9 and TRBJ2-5 gives the whole variable domain DTGVSQNPRHKITKRGQNVTFRCDPISEHNRLYWYRQTLGQGPEFLTYFQNEAQLEKSRLLSDRFSAERPKGSFSTLEIQRTEQGDSAMYLCASSLATSGGTETQYFGPGTRLLVL.

The chain employs TRBV2 and TRBJ2-7, with unresolved D. This CDR3 has 11 residues. V lost 8 bases, J lost 4 bases, and 9 bases lay in between. Germline CDR1 reads SNHLY; CDR2 reads FYNNEI. The CDR3 bases are TGTGCCAGCGTAAAGGAATACGAGCAGTACTTC. It codes for CASVKEYEQYF. The complete variable domain, with remaining parts taken from reference TRBV2 and TRBJ2-7, reads EPEVTQTPSHQVTQMGQEVILRCVPISNHLYFYWYRQILGQKVEFLVSFYNNEISEKSEIFDDQFSVERPDGSNFTLKIRSTKLEDSAMYFCASVKEYEQYFGPGTRLTVT.

The J gene is TRBJ1-2, the V gene TRBV6-5; 7 nucleotides match TRBD1. The CDR3 runs to 13 residues. V shed 7 bases, J shed 8 bases, and the junction held 10 bases outside the gene matches. Germline lookup yields CDR1 MNHEY and CDR2 SVGAGI. Here the CDR3 reads CASTLGQYDGYTF. The CDR3 DNA reads TGTGCCAGCACCCTGGGACAGTATGACGGCTACACCTTC.

The chain uses TRBV6-2 or TRBV6-3 and TRBJ2-1; TRBD2 agrees at 13 bases. CDR3 length: 16 amino acids. Losses at the gene ends were 2 bases for V and 9 bases for J; bases not matched to a gene: 7. CDR1 and CDR2 from the germline V gene are MNHEY and SVGEGT. The CDR3 spells CASSYEGTSGIFEQFF. The DNA of the CDR3 is TGTGCCAGCAGTTACGAAGGGACTAGCGGGATATTTGAGCAGTTCTTC.

The genes are TRBV3-1 (or the pseudogene TRBV3-2) and TRBJ2-7; possible D gene TRBD2, 5 bases. The CDR3 extends over 13 amino acids. The germline V gene encodes CDR1 LGHDT and CDR2 YNNKEL (reference sequence). V lost 2 bases and J 3 bases, leaving 8 bases between the germline ends. The CDR3 DNA is TGTGCCAGCAGCCAACCTGGGAGCTACGAGCAGTACTTC. Protein: CASSQPGSYEQYF.

In DNA, the CDR3 is TGTGCCAGCAGCTCCTCCGGGCCACATACCTACGAGCAGTACTTC. It translates to CASSSSGPHTYEQYF. The chain recombines TRBV7-9 with TRBJ2-7; no reliable D call. This CDR3 has 15 amino acids. Germline V lookup: CDR1 SEHNR, CDR2 FQNEAQ (reference sequence). Trimming took off 4 bases at V and 2 bases at J, with 15 bases between the two ends.

This clone was found once. The rearrangement joins TRBV30 to TRBJ1-2, with a weak D call TRBD1 (6 bases). V shed 3 bases and J shed 2 bases, with 10 bases lying between them. CDR3 length equals 13 residues. Germline V CDR1 and CDR2: GTSNPN, SVGIG (reference sequence). CDR3 bases: TGTGCCTGGAGAGGACAGAGCAACTATGGCTACACCTTC. Amino acids: CAWRGQSNYGYTF.

The chain uses TRBV28 and TRBJ1-2; D may be TRBD1 (6 bases). V lost 7 bases and J lost 7, with 22 bases in between. Germline CDR1 is MDHEN and CDR2 is SYDVKM. The CDR3 covers 15 residues. CDR3 protein: CASNLWSGGQGGYTF. DNA of the CDR3: TGTGCCAGCAACCTATGGTCCGGGGGGCAGGGTGGCTACACCTTC.

V and J are TRBV7-2 and TRBJ2-7; 14 nucleotides agree with TRBD2. The CDR3 has 16 amino acids. CDR1 is SGHTA, CDR2 FQGNSA, per germline. The V gene end was trimmed by 1 base and the J gene end by 3 bases; junction bases not matched to a gene: 2. The CDR3, as DNA: TGTGCCAGCAGCTTAGATGGACTAGCGGGGGGCTACGAGCAGTACTTC. The encoded protein is CASSLDGLAGGYEQYF.

The sample holds a few counts of this clone. The J gene is TRBJ2-1, the V gene TRBV7-2; tentative D call: TRBD1 (5 bases). CDR3 length: 14 amino acids. Trimming took off 5 bases at V and 5 bases at J, with 13 bases between the two ends. Germline CDR1 and CDR2: SGHTA and FQGNSA. CDR3 amino acids: CASSPQGLNNEQFF. The DNA for the CDR3 is TGTGCCAGCAGCCCGCAGGGCCTTAACAATGAGCAGTTCTTC.

The rearrangement links TRBV6-1 to TRBJ1-6; a possible D gene is TRBD1 (6 bases). This CDR3 has 15 residues. V dropped 2 bases and J dropped 9 bases, with 14 bases sitting between them. CDR1 MNHNS and CDR2 SASEGT come from the germline V gene. The CDR3 spells CASSEPGGSSSPLHF. In nucleotides, the CDR3 is TGTGCCAGCAGTGAACCGGGGGGCTCGAGTTCACCCCTCCACTTT.